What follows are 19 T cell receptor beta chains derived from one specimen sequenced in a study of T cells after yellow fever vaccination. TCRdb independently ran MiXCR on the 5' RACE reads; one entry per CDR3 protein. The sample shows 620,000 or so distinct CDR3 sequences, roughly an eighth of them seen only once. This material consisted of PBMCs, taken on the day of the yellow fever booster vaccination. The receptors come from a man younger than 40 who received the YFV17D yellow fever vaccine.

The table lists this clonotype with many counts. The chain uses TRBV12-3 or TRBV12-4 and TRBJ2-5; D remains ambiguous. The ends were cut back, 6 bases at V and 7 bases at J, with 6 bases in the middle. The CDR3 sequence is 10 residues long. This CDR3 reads CASRGGTQYF. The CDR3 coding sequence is TGTGCCAGCAGAGGCGGGACCCAGTACTTC.

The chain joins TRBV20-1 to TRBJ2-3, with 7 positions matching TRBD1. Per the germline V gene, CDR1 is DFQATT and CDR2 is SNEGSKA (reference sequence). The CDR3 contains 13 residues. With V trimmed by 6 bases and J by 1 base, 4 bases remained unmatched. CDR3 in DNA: TGCAGTGCGGAAACAGGGGGCACAGATACGCAGTATTTT. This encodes CSAETGGTDTQYF.

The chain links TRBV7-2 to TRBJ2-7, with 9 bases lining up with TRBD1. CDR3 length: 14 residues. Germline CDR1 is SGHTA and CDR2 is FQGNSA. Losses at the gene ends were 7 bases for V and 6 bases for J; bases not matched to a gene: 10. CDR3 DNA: TGTGCCAGCACCCCCTGGACAGGGGAGGGCGAGCAGTACTTC. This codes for CASTPWTGEGEQYF.

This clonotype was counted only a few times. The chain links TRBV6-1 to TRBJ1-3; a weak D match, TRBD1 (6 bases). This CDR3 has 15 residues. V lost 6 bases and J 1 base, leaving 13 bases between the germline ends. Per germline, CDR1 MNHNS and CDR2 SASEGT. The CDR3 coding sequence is TGTGCCAGCAGCACAGACAGGAAATCTGGAAACACCATATATTTT. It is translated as CASSTDRKSGNTIYF.

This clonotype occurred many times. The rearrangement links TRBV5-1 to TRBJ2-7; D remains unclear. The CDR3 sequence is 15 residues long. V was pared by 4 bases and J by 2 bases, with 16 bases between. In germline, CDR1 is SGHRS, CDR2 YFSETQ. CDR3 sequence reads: CASSQSTNTPYEQYF. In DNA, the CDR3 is TGCGCCAGCAGCCAATCTACCAACACCCCCTACGAGCAGTACTTC. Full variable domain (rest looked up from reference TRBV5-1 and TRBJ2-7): KAGVTQTPRYLIKTRGQQVTLSCSPISGHRSVSWYQQTPGQGLQFLFEYFSETQRNKGNFPGRFSGRQFSNSRSEMNVSTLELGDSALYLCASSQSTNTPYEQYFGPGTRLTVT.

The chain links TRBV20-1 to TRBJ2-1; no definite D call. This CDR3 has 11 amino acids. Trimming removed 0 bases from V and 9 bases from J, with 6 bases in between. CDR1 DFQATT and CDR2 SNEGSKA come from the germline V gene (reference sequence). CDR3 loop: CSARDTPEQFF. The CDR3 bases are TGCAGTGCTAGAGATACCCCTGAGCAGTTCTTC.

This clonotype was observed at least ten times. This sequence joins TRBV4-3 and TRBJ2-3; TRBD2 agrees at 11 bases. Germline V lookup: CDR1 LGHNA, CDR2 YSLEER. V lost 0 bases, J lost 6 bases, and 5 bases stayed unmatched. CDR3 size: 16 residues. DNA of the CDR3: TGCGCCAGCAGCCAAGATAGCGGGAGGGCACGGGATACGCAGTATTTT. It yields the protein CASSQDSGRARDTQYF.

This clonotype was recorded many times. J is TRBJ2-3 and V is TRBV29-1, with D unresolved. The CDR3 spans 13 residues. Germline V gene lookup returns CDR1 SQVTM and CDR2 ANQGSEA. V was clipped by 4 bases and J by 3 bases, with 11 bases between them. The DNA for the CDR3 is TGCAGCGTTGTTGGCAGGTCTACAGATACGCAGTATTTT. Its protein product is CSVVGRSTDTQYF.

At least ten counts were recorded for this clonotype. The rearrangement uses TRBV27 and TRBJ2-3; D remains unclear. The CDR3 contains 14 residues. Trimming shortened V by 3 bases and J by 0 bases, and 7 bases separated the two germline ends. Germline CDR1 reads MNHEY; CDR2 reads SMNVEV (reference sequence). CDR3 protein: CASSFGLSTDTQYF. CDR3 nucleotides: TGTGCCAGCAGTTTCGGGCTGAGCACAGATACGCAGTATTTT.

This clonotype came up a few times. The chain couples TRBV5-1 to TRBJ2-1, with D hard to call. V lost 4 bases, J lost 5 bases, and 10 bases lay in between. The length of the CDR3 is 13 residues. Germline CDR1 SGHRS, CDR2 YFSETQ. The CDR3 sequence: CASSVQEDNEQFF. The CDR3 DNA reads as TGCGCCAGCAGCGTTCAGGAAGACAATGAGCAGTTCTTC.

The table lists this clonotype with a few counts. Here the CDR3 DNA reads TGTGCCACCAGCCAGGACTCCTACGAGCAGTACTTC. It codes for CATSQDSYEQYF. The rearrangement uses TRBV15 and TRBJ2-7; D is ambiguous. This CDR3 contains 12 residues. Germline V gives CDR1 LNHNV, CDR2 YYDKDF (reference sequence). The V gene lost 5 bases and the J gene lost 0 bases, with 5 bases spanning the gap.

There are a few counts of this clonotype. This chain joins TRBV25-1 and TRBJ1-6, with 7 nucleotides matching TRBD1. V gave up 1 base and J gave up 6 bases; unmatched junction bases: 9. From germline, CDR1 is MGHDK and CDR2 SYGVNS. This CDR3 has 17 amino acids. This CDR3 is CASSESIKTGPNSPLHF. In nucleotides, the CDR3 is TGTGCCAGCAGTGAATCCATCAAGACAGGGCCTAATTCACCCCTCCACTTT. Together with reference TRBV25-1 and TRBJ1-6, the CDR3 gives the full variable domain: EADIYQTPRYLVIGTGKKITLECSQTMGHDKMYWYQQDPGMELHLIHYSYGVNSTEKGDLSSESTVSRIRTEHFPLTLESARPSHTSQYLCASSESIKTGPNSPLHFGNGTRLTVT.

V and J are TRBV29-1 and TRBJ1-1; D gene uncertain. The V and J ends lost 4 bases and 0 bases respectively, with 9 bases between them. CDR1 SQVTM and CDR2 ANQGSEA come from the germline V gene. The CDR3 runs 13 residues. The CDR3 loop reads CSVGRQLNTEAFF. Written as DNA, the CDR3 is TGCAGCGTTGGGAGGCAACTGAACACTGAAGCTTTCTTT.

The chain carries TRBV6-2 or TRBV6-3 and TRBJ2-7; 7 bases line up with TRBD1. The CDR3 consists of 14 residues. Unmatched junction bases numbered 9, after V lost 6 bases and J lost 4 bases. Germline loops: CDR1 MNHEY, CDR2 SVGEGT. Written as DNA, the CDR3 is TGTGCCAGCAGACCCGGACAGGAAAGATACGAGCAGTACTTC. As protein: CASRPGQERYEQYF.

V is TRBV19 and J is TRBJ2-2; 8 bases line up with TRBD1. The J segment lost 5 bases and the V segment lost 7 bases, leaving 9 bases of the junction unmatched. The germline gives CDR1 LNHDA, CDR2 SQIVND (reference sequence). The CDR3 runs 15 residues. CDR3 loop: CASTHGRGRTGELFF. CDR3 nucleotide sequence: TGTGCCAGTACCCACGGCAGGGGGCGGACCGGGGAGCTGTTTTTT.

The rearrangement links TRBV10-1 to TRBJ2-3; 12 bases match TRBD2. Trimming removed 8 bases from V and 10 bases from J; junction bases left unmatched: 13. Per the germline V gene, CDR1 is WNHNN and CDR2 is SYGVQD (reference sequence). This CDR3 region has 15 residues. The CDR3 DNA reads TGCGCCAGCGAACCAGGACTAGCGGGAATGAATGCGCAGTATTTT. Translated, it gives CASEPGLAGMNAQYF.

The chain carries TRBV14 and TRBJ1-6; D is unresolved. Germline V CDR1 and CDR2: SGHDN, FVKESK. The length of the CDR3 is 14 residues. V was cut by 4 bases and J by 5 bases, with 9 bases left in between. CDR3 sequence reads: CASSPRQDNSPLHF. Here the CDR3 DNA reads TGTGCCAGCAGCCCTCGACAAGATAATTCACCCCTCCACTTT.

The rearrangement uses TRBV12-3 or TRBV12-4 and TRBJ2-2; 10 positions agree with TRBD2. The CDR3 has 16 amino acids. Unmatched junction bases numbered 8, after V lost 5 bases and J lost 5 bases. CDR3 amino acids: CASSPIGLAETGELFF. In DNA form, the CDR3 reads TGTGCCAGCAGTCCAATAGGACTAGCGGAAACCGGGGAGCTGTTTTTT.

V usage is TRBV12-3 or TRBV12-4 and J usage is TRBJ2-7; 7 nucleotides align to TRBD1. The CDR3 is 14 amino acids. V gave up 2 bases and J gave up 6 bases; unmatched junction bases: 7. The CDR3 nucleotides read TGTGCCAGCAGTTTACTCGACAGGGATGGCGAGCAGTACTTC. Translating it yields CASSLLDRDGEQYF.